This T cell receptor beta chain was found in a study of response to subunit inactivated influenza vaccine. Study-level points and caveats: The authors suggested that few new T cells are recruited per seasonal influenza vaccination.

V lost 1 base, J lost 2 bases, and 15 bases lay in between. CDR3 length: 15 amino acids. Germline values: CDR1 DFQATT, CDR2 SNEGSKA (reference sequence). This clonotype was observed at least ten times. The antigen is not known. One entry per CDR3 protein, called by TCRdb with MiXCR from the RT-PCR reads. The sample has around 530,000 distinct CDR3 sequences; 10% to 15% are singletons. The origin of this receptor is a man aged 50-60 years who received an inactivated influenza vaccine. Sequences were derived from PBMCs from blood, sampled on the day of vaccination. The V call is TRBV20-1, the J call TRBJ2-7, with D maybe TRBD1 (9 bases). CDR3 DNA sequence: TGCAGTGCTAGAGTAGCGGGACAGGGCCCCTACGAGCAGTACTTC. Protein sequence: CSARVAGQGPYEQYF.